These 17 T cell receptor beta chains share one sample of origin, sequenced in a study of pediatric ulcerative colitis. Rectal tissue came from one to two pinch biopsies taken at colonoscopy. Repertoires were generated with immunoSEQ multiplex PCR, while TCRdb's copy carries only in-frame clones and drops some. The sample has tens of thousands of clones; 60% to 85% are singletons. Sample: gut tissue. The receptor set was obtained from a boy aged 5-17 years with severe ulcerative colitis.

The chain uses TRBV7-9 and TRBJ2-1, with 7 nucleotides matching TRBD2. The V and J ends lost 3 bases and 3 bases, in that order; junction bases with no gene match: 11. CDR1 and CDR2 (germline): SEHNR, FQNEAQ (reference sequence). This CDR3 contains 17 residues. Here the CDR3 reads CASSLAASGTNYNEQFF. CDR3 coding DNA: TGTGCCAGCAGCTTGGCGGCTAGTGGGACTAACTACAATGAGCAGTTCTTC.

This rearrangement joins TRBV7-2 to TRBJ1-2; unclear D gene. V was clipped by 5 bases and J by 0 bases, with 7 bases between them. The length of the CDR3 is 13 residues. CDR1 is SGHTA, CDR2 FQGNSA, per germline. The CDR3 DNA reads TGTGCCAGCAGCCTCCCCCCTAACTATGGCTACACCTTC. Amino acid sequence: CASSLPPNYGYTF.

V gene TRBV6-1 combines with J gene TRBJ1-3; D is undetermined. The V gene lost 4 bases and the J gene lost 0 bases, with 13 bases spanning the gap. Germline-derived CDR1 and CDR2 are MNHNS and SASEGT. CDR3 size: 16 residues. CDR3 sequence reads: CASSVADRSSGNTIYF. CDR3 nucleotides: TGTGCCAGCAGTGTAGCCGACCGGAGCTCTGGAAACACCATATATTTT.

The V call is TRBV7-2, the J call TRBJ1-4; D not certain. The V and J ends lost 1 base and 8 bases respectively, with 11 bases between them. CDR1 and CDR2 from the germline V gene are SGHTA and FQGNSA. The CDR3 is made up of 14 amino acids. Written as DNA, the CDR3 is TGTGCCAGCAGCTTAGGAGGGATCGAGGAAAAACTGTTTTTT. This codes for CASSLGGIEEKLFF.

This chain uses TRBV5-6 with TRBJ1-1, with D possibly matching TRBD1 (5 bases). CDR3 length equals 14 residues. Between the trimmed V and J ends, which lost 3 bases and 3 bases, there was a span of 12 bases. Germline lookup yields CDR1 SGHDT and CDR2 YYEEEE. As DNA, the CDR3 is TGTGCCAGCAGCTCGGCAGCGGGGGACACTGAAGCTTTCTTT. This translates into CASSSAAGDTEAFF.

In regard to this clone: In this CDR3 the conserved last residue, phenylalanine or tryptophan, is missing, so a read error is likely. The chain couples TRBV10-3 to TRBJ1-6, with D perhaps TRBD1 (5 bases). Germline CDR1 ENHRY, CDR2 SYGVKD. V was clipped by 0 bases and J by 7 bases, with 10 bases between them. This CDR3 comprises 15 residues. CDR3 DNA: TGTGCCATCAGTGAGTCCGGGGGGGGAAATTCACCCCTCCACCTT. This gives the protein CAISESGGGNSPLHL.

This sequence joins TRBV6-6 and TRBJ2-2; TRBD1 might be the D (5 bases). Trimming removed 5 bases from V and 4 bases from J, with 14 bases in between. The germline CDR1 and CDR2 sequences are MNHNY and SVGAGI (reference sequence). The CDR3 contains 15 residues. The CDR3 DNA reads TGTGCCAGCAGTAACCCCAGGACAACCACCGGGGAGCTGTTTTTT. This codes for CASSNPRTTTGELFF.

Relative to its sample, this clone is medium-sized. The chain carries TRBV11-2 and TRBJ2-7; TRBD2 might be the D (6 bases). The germline CDR1 and CDR2 sequences are SGHAT and FQNNGV. V gave up 5 bases and J gave up 6 bases, with 8 bases separating them. This CDR3 spans 11 amino acids. CDR3 region: CASSMGGEQYF. The DNA of the CDR3 is TGTGCCAGCAGCATGGGAGGCGAGCAGTACTTC.

The chain uses TRBV2 and TRBJ2-3, with 8 bases aligning to TRBD2. CDR3 size: 14 residues. V lost 4 bases and J lost 7; bases outside the gene matches: 7. Germline V lookup: CDR1 SNHLY, CDR2 FYNNEI. The DNA of the CDR3 is TGTGCCAGCAGTGGACGGGGGGGAGGTAATACGCAGTATTTT. Amino acids: CASSGRGGGNTQYF.

This clone was counted a few times. This chain connects TRBV7-7 to TRBJ2-7, with D unclear. Trimming stripped 4 bases from V and 5 bases from J, with 15 bases between. The CDR3 has 14 residues. CDR1 is SSHAT, CDR2 FNYEAQ, per germline (reference sequence). In DNA form, the CDR3 reads TGTGCCAGCAGCTATTCCGGCCCTGGAGACGAGCAGTACTTC. Amino acids: CASSYSGPGDEQYF.

The DNA for the CDR3 is TGCGCCAGCAGGTTCTTAGTGGGGGCCCAAGAGACCCAGTACTTC. Its protein product is CASRFLVGAQETQYF. This sequence joins TRBV5-1 and TRBJ2-5; D is possibly TRBD1 (6 bases). V was shortened by 5 bases and J by 1 base, with 15 bases between the two germline ends. This CDR3 contains 15 residues. Germline V CDR1 and CDR2: SGHRS, YFSETQ.

The chain recombines TRBV5-1 with TRBJ2-6, with 10 positions matching TRBD2. This CDR3 region has 18 residues. With 3 bases clipped from V and 2 bases from J, the junction kept 8 bases outside the gene matches. Germline assignment: CDR1 SGHRS and CDR2 YFSETQ. The CDR3 here is CASSSAGGVNTGANVLTF. CDR3 DNA: TGCGCCAGCAGCTCAGCGGGAGGGGTGAACACTGGGGCCAACGTCCTGACTTTC.

This chain joins TRBV11-2 and TRBJ2-2; TRBD1 matches 7 bases. Germline loops: CDR1 SGHAT, CDR2 FQNNGV. This CDR3 comprises 16 residues. Trimming cost V 1 base and J 4 bases; bases outside gene matches: 6. CDR3 bases: TGTGCCAGCAGCTTAGGTCCGGACAGGCCCACCGGGGAGCTGTTTTTT. This sequence encodes CASSLGPDRPTGELFF.

V usage is TRBV18 and J usage is TRBJ1-6; D gene ambiguous. CDR1 is KGHSH and CDR2 is LQKENI in the germline V gene. This CDR3 is built from 17 residues. V lost 3 bases, J lost 0 bases, and 12 bases lay in between. The CDR3 loop is CASSPKAASSYNSPLHF. The CDR3 DNA reads TGTGCCAGCTCACCTAAAGCAGCTAGCTCCTATAATTCACCCCTCCACTTT.

This chain joins TRBV28 and TRBJ1-5, with 8 bases that match TRBD1. The CDR3 length is 15 residues. The V gene end was trimmed by 9 bases and the J gene end by 3 bases; junction bases not matched to a gene: 10. From germline, CDR1 is MDHEN and CDR2 SYDVKM. CDR3 sequence: CARKSDRGYNQPQHF. The CDR3 bases are TGTGCCAGGAAATCCGACAGGGGTTACAATCAGCCCCAGCATTTT.

J is TRBJ1-2 and V is TRBV7-9; possibly TRBD1 for D (6 bases). V was cut by 5 bases and J by 3 bases, with 19 bases left in between. This CDR3 is built from 16 residues. Germline V gene sequence: CDR1 SEHNR, CDR2 FQNEAQ (reference sequence). CDR3 coding DNA: TGTGCCAGCAGCCCCCCGGGGGGCAGGATCGACTATGGCTACACCTTC. It translates to CASSPPGGRIDYGYTF.

The CDR3 nucleotides read TGTGCCAGCAGCGTAGAAGTCCAGGGGCGAAACTATGGCTACACCTTC. Translated: CASSVEVQGRNYGYTF. The chain carries TRBV9 and TRBJ1-2; possibly TRBD1 for D (6 bases). Germline lookup yields CDR1 SGDLS and CDR2 YYNGEE. Trimming removed 0 bases at V and 2 bases at J, with 14 bases between. This CDR3 comprises 16 residues.